Following are 31 T cell receptor beta chains from one sample sequenced in a study of T cells in Graves' hyperthyroidism and ophthalmopathy. From RNA transcripts, TCR beta CDR3 regions were amplified. The primer set for the first-round RT-PCR of the TCR CDR3 was HTBI. TCRdb processed the multiplex PCR reads anew with MiXCR; each CDR3 protein has one entry. Of 530,000 or so distinct CDR3 sequences in the sample, 24% were seen once. Sequencing was done on a sample of blood. The receptors stem from a woman in her 30s with Graves' ophthalmopathy.

This clonotype was seen ten or more times. The rearrangement links TRBV28 to TRBJ1-1, with TRBD1 identical over 7 bases. Germline V gene lookup returns CDR1 MDHEN and CDR2 SYDVKM. Trimming at V came to 6 bases and at J to 5 bases, leaving 6 bases not matched to a gene. The CDR3 sequence is 13 residues long. The CDR3 DNA reads TGTGCCAGCAGCCCGGGACAGCTTACTGAAGCTTTCTTT. Translating it yields CASSPGQLTEAFF.

The rearrangement links TRBV15 to TRBJ1-6; 10 bases match TRBD1. Germline CDR1 LNHNV, CDR2 YYDKDF (reference sequence). The CDR3 totals 15 residues. Germline trimming cut 5 bases from V and 9 bases from J; bases unmatched to any gene: 7. CDR3 DNA sequence: TGTGCCACCAGCCCCCGGGACAGGGGTATTTCACCCCTCCACTTT. This translates into CATSPRDRGISPLHF.

This sequence joins TRBV19 and TRBJ1-5; no clear D gene. Germline V CDR1 and CDR2: LNHDA, SQIVND (reference sequence). The CDR3 length is 14 residues. Trimming took off 5 bases at V and 1 base at J, with 9 bases between the two ends. CDR3 sequence (DNA): TGTGCCAGTAGTCTGGTGCTCAGCAATCAGCCCCAGCATTTT. It yields the protein CASSLVLSNQPQHF.

A note on this clonotype: The germline gene is not matched at one end of the junction; a read error may be the cause. The chain employs TRBV6-2 or TRBV6-3 and TRBJ1-4; a weak D match, TRBD1 (5 bases). Per germline, CDR1 MNHEY and CDR2 SVGEGT. CDR3 length: 17 residues. CDR3 residues: CASNYRTAALINEKLFF. Written as DNA, the CDR3 is TGTGCCAGCAATTACAGGACGGCCGCCCTGATTAATGAAAAACTGTTTTTT.

The V call is TRBV4-2, the J call TRBJ2-5; D remains unclear. Per the germline V gene, CDR1 is LGHNA and CDR2 is YNFKEQ. Trimming left V 0 bases short and J 4 bases short, with 12 bases between. The CDR3 has 15 residues. The CDR3 DNA reads TGTGCCAGCAGCCAAGATCTATCTAATCCAGAGACCCAGTACTTC. Its protein product is CASSQDLSNPETQYF.

This clonotype has more than one count but fewer than ten. The rearrangement links TRBV13 to TRBJ2-7, with 8 bases fitting TRBD1. Germline lookup yields CDR1 PRHDT and CDR2 FYEKMQ (reference sequence). V shed 0 bases, J shed 3 bases, and the junction held 7 bases outside the gene matches. The CDR3 sequence is 16 residues long. CDR3: CASSLGGGTGGYEQYF. The CDR3 nucleotides read TGTGCCAGCAGCTTAGGTGGTGGAACAGGGGGCTACGAGCAGTACTTC.

This clonotype was recorded many times. V is TRBV6-1 and J is TRBJ2-2; TRBD1 is a possible D gene (6 bases). Looked up from germline, CDR1 is MNHNS and CDR2 is SASEGT. This CDR3 is built from 15 residues. Trimming removed 3 bases at V and 5 bases at J, with 13 bases between. CDR3 region: CASSDRGFATGELFF. In DNA form, the CDR3 reads TGTGCCAGCAGTGATAGGGGGTTCGCAACCGGGGAGCTGTTTTTT.

The V gene is TRBV6-1, the J gene TRBJ2-7; D not certain. V gave up 4 bases and J gave up 3 bases, with 7 bases separating them. The CDR3 has 12 residues. CDR1 and CDR2 from the germline V gene are MNHNS and SASEGT. Written as DNA, the CDR3 is TGTGCCAGCAGTGCTTGGGGCTACGAGCAGTACTTC. This codes for CASSAWGYEQYF.

This clonotype was recorded at least ten times. This chain uses TRBV7-2 with TRBJ2-7; tentatively, D is TRBD1 (8 bases). There are 16 residues in the CDR3. V dropped 2 bases and J dropped 2 bases, with 16 bases sitting between them. Germline CDR1 SGHTA, CDR2 FQGNSA. The CDR3 nucleotides are TGTGCCAGCAGCTTAAGGGGGGGGGACAGGACCTACGAGCAGTACTTC. Its translation is CASSLRGGDRTYEQYF.

This rearrangement joins TRBV15 to TRBJ2-7; no clear D gene. V lost 3 bases and J lost 2, with 8 bases in between. Germline V gene data show CDR1 as LNHNV and CDR2 as YYDKDF (reference sequence). This CDR3 region has 13 residues. CDR3 loop: CATSSTEPYEQYF. In nucleotides, the CDR3 is TGTGCCACCAGCAGCACAGAACCCTACGAGCAGTACTTC.

This chain joins TRBV12-3 or TRBV12-4 and TRBJ1-5; 9 bases agree with TRBD1. The CDR3 length is 15 residues. J gave up 7 bases and V 3 bases, and 7 bases lay outside the gene matches. CDR3 sequence reads: CASSFLGTGFQPQHF. DNA for the CDR3: TGTGCCAGCAGTTTTCTAGGGACAGGGTTCCAGCCCCAGCATTTT.

The chain links TRBV20-1 to TRBJ2-5; D tentatively reads TRBD1 or TRBD2 (5 bases each). The V gene's germline CDR1 is DFQATT and CDR2 SNEGSKA (reference sequence). CDR3 size: 13 residues. V lost 5 bases and J 1 base, leaving 11 bases between the germline ends. This CDR3 reads CSARDGTQETQYF. In DNA, the CDR3 is TGCAGTGCTCGGGACGGCACCCAAGAGACCCAGTACTTC.

Concerning this clonotype: Germline is not matched at one junction end, which may reflect a read error. This chain uses TRBV7-2 with TRBJ1-1; tentative D call: TRBD1 (6 bases). Germline V gene data show CDR1 as SGHTA and CDR2 as FQGNSA. The CDR3 contains 13 residues. CDR3 loop: CASSPIGDTDAFF. The CDR3 coding sequence is TGTGCCAGCAGCCCCATAGGGGACACTGACGCTTTCTTT. Drawing the rest from reference TRBV7-2 and TRBJ1-1, the complete variable domain is GAGVSQSPSNKVTEKGKDVELRCDPISGHTALYWYRQSLGQGLEFLIYFQGNSAPDKSGLPSDRFSAERTGGSVSTLTIQRTQQEDSAVYLCASSPIGDTDAFFGQGTRLTVV.

This clonotype was counted many times. This chain links TRBV2 with TRBJ1-2; 7 nucleotides align to TRBD1. Trimming at V came to 8 bases and at J to 4 bases, leaving 1 base not matched to a gene. The CDR3 runs 11 residues. Looked up from germline, CDR1 is SNHLY and CDR2 is FYNNEI. CDR3 nucleotides: TGTGCCAGCGACAGGGTCTATGGCTACACCTTC. Residues: CASDRVYGYTF.

This clonotype was seen a handful of times. The V and J genes are TRBV30 and TRBJ2-5; D unclear. V was cut by 1 base and J by 14 bases, with 17 bases left in between. Per the germline V gene, CDR1 is GTSNPN and CDR2 is SVGIG (reference sequence). This CDR3 contains 12 residues. CDR3 coding DNA: TGTGCCTGGAGTGCCCCCTTTGTGCAAACCTACTTC. This gives the protein CAWSAPFVQTYF.

The sample holds many counts of this clonotype. The CDR3 loop is CASSWGPGWTANYGYTF. In DNA form, the CDR3 reads TGTGCCAGCAGCTGGGGTCCAGGTTGGACGGCTAACTATGGCTACACCTTC. This sequence joins TRBV11-2 and TRBJ1-2, with D unclear. CDR1 and CDR2 from the germline V gene are SGHAT and FQNNGV. V was pared by 4 bases and J by 0 bases, with 18 bases between. The CDR3 has 17 amino acids.

This clonotype was seen only a few times. The V gene is TRBV5-8, the J gene TRBJ2-7, with 9 bases that match TRBD1. V dropped 6 bases and J dropped 3; count of bases not matched to a gene: 7. CDR3 length equals 14 residues. Germline V gene data show CDR1 as SGHTS and CDR2 as YDEGEE. CDR3 amino acids: CASNGDRDYYEQYF. The CDR3 DNA reads as TGTGCCAGCAACGGGGACAGGGACTACTACGAGCAGTACTTC.

The chain uses TRBV5-1 and TRBJ2-5; D call uncertain. CDR1 and CDR2 (germline): SGHRS, YFSETQ. This CDR3 contains 15 residues. The V end lost 1 base, the J end lost 0 bases, and 10 bases lay between the germline ends. The CDR3 DNA sequence: TGCGCCAGCAGCTTGAGAGGCAGTCACCAAGAGACCCAGTACTTC. Protein product: CASSLRGSHQETQYF.

DNA for the CDR3: TGTGCCAGCAGCGGTCGGGACAGTATCTACGAGCAGTACTTC. Its protein is CASSGRDSIYEQYF. J is TRBJ2-7 and V is TRBV7-2; 7 bases line up with TRBD1. The trim removed 5 bases at V and 3 bases at J, leaving 7 bases unmatched. CDR3 length: 14 residues. Germline values: CDR1 SGHTA, CDR2 FQGNSA.

The chain couples TRBV11-1 to TRBJ1-2; D not resolved. CDR1 is SGHAT, CDR2 FQDESV, per germline (reference sequence). The CDR3 is 14 residues long. The ends were cut back, 3 bases at V and 5 bases at J, with 13 bases in the middle. In nucleotides, the CDR3 is TGTGCCAGCAGCTTGATAGACCTAATTTATGGCTACACCTTC. It specifies CASSLIDLIYGYTF.

This clonotype was seen many times. The rearrangement links TRBV6-4 to TRBJ1-1, with D unresolved. Per germline, CDR1 MRHNA and CDR2 SNTAGT. This CDR3 has 13 amino acids. Trimming left V 6 bases short and J 3 bases short, with 11 bases between. The CDR3 spells CASRSYWDTEAFF. CDR3 DNA: TGTGCCAGCAGGTCCTATTGGGACACTGAAGCTTTCTTT.

In its sample, this clonotype was seen many times. The V call is TRBV12-3 or TRBV12-4, the J call TRBJ2-5, with TRBD1 as a possible D gene (6 bases). CDR3 length: 15 residues. The V gene lost 3 bases and the J gene lost 3 bases, with 14 bases spanning the gap. This CDR3 is CASSFPQGQKETQYF. CDR3 DNA sequence: TGTGCCAGCAGTTTTCCCCAGGGGCAGAAAGAGACCCAGTACTTC.

This clonotype was detected ten times or more. The rearrangement joins TRBV20-1 to TRBJ2-7; D uncertain. CDR3 length equals 12 residues. CDR1 DFQATT and CDR2 SNEGSKA come from the germline V gene (reference sequence). Trimming cost V 6 bases and J 1 base, with 10 bases left between them. CDR3 DNA sequence: TGCAGTGCCGCCCAGCAGTCCTACGAGCAGTACTTC. It is translated as CSAAQQSYEQYF.

This clonotype was detected many times. This chain uses TRBV11-2 with TRBJ2-7, with D tentatively TRBD1 (6 bases). Trimming took off 5 bases at V and 0 bases at J, with 17 bases between the two ends. Germline CDR1 and CDR2: SGHAT and FQNNGV. CDR3 length: 16 amino acids. The CDR3 DNA follows: TGTGCCAGCAGCACAAAGATGGGGGCCTACTCCTACGAGCAGTACTTC. Translated, it gives CASSTKMGAYSYEQYF.

The sample holds many counts of this clonotype. This chain connects TRBV4-1 to TRBJ2-5, with no clear D. The V end lost 1 base, the J end lost 4 bases, and 7 bases lay between the germline ends. Germline V CDR1 and CDR2: MGHRA, YSYEKL. This CDR3 region has 13 residues. The CDR3, as DNA: TGCGCCAGCAGCCAAGTGGTTGGAGAGACCCAGTACTTC. Its translation is CASSQVVGETQYF.

The gene calls are TRBV6-2 or TRBV6-3 and TRBJ2-7; D might be TRBD2 (5 bases). CDR3 length: 14 residues. V was cut by 2 bases and J by 5 bases, with 13 bases left in between. From germline, CDR1 is MNHEY and CDR2 SVGEGT. CDR3: CASSYRTEADEQYF. As DNA, the CDR3 is TGTGCCAGCAGTTACCGGACTGAGGCGGACGAGCAGTACTTC.

The V gene is TRBV12-3 or TRBV12-4, the J gene TRBJ1-1; no firm D call. The V end was cut by 6 bases, the J end by 0 bases, with 11 bases between. The CDR3 loop spans 14 amino acids. Here the CDR3 DNA reads TGTGCCAGCAGCACCAAAGCCCTGAACACTGAAGCTTTCTTT. This translates into CASSTKALNTEAFF.

V and J are TRBV28 and TRBJ2-5, with TRBD2 identical over 7 bases. The CDR3 runs to 13 residues. CDR1 and CDR2 from the germline V gene are MDHEN and SYDVKM. V lost 7 bases to trimming and J lost 7 bases; unmatched junction nucleotides: 9. The CDR3 loop reads CASKAAGVGTQYF. CDR3 sequence (DNA): TGTGCCAGCAAGGCGGCGGGAGTAGGGACCCAGTACTTC.

This clonotype was seen a few times. V and J are TRBV6-5 and TRBJ2-4, with D maybe TRBD1 (6 bases). The germline V gene encodes CDR1 MNHEY and CDR2 SVGAGI. The CDR3 is made up of 13 amino acids. V was trimmed by 9 bases and J by 4 bases, leaving 13 bases between them. CDR3 nucleotides: TGTGCCAGTAAACAGGGTTTTAAAAACATTCAGTACTTC. The encoded protein is CASKQGFKNIQYF.

This clonotype was counted at least ten times. CDR3 sequence (DNA): TGTGCCAGCAGTTACGGTAGCACAGATACGCAGTATTTT. Translating gives CASSYGSTDTQYF. This chain connects TRBV6-5 to TRBJ2-3, with D uncertain. The ends were cut back, 2 bases at V and 0 bases at J, with 3 bases in the middle. CDR3 length: 13 amino acids. Germline CDR1 and CDR2: MNHEY and SVGAGI.

In this sample, this clonotype turned up many times. The V gene is TRBV5-1, the J gene TRBJ2-4, with D possibly matching TRBD2 (5 bases). V lost 0 bases and J 9 bases, leaving 16 bases between the germline ends. This CDR3 is 15 amino acids long. Germline CDR1 reads SGHRS; CDR2 reads YFSETQ. This chain's CDR3 is CASSLGAGETTIQYF. The DNA of the CDR3 is TGCGCCAGCAGCTTGGGGGCCGGGGAGACAACCATTCAGTACTTC.